The TCR beta chain under discussion was sequenced for a study of graft-versus-host responses after intestinal transplantation. General observations from the study: Circulating GvH clone levels at their peak were associated with HvG declines (early post-transplant).

TCRdb's table, derived via immunoSEQ multiplex PCR, lists solely in-frame clones and lacks some. Of fewer than 25,000 clones detected, 44% appear once; the ten largest clones hold around 1.4%. The authors seeded about 200,000 CFSE-labeled responder cells together with about 200,000 irradiated stimulator cells tagged with violet dye. Unmatched junction bases numbered 7, after V lost 5 bases and J lost 7 bases. The CDR3 totals 14 residues. Germline loops: CDR1 MNHNS, CDR2 SASEGT. This clone was seen a handful of times. The V call is TRBV6-1, the J call TRBJ2-1; 8 positions agree with TRBD1. Sequences were derived from alloreactive CD8+ T cells from a mixed lymphocyte reaction culture, sampled before transplantation. Subset: CFSE-low proliferating T cells sorted from roughly six-day pre-transplant mixed lymphocyte reaction (GvH or HvG direction). This clonotype originated in a human patient who was an organ donor for intestinal transplantation. CDR3 nucleotide sequence: TGTGCCAGCAGTTCCGCGGACAGGGAAAATGAGCAGTTCTTC. This encodes CASSSADRENEQFF.